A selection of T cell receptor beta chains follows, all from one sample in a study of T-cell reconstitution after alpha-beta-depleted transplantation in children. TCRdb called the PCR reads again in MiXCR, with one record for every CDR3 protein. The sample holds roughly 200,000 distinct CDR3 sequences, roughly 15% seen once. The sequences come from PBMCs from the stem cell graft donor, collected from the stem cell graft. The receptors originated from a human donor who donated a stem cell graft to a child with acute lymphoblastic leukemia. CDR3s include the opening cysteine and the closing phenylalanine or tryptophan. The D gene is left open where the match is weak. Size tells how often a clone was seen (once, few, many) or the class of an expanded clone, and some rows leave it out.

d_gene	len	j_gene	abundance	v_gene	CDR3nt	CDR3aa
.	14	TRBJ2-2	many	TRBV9	TGTGCCAGCACCCCAATAAGGAACACCGGGGAGCTGTTTTTT	CASTPIRNTGELFF
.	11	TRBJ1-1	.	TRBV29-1	TGCAGCGTTTTTGGGGTCAGTGAAGCTTTCTTT	CSVFGVSEAFF
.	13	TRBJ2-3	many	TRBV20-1	TGCAGTGCTAGTGGCGGAGCCACGGATACGCAGTATTTT	CSASGGATDTQYF
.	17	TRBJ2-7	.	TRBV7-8	TGTGCCAGCAGCTTAGGCTTGGTGCGACTAAGGGTTCATGAGCAGTACTTC	CASSLGLVRLRVHEQYF
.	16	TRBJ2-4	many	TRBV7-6	TGTGCCAGCAGCTTAGGGGGAGTACTAGCCAAAAACATTCAGTACTTC	CASSLGGVLAKNIQYF
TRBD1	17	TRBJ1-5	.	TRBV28	TGTGCCAGCAGGACCTACAGGGGCGGAATTAGCAATCAGCCCCAGCATTTT	CASRTYRGGISNQPQHF
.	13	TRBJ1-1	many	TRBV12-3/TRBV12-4	TGTGCCAGCAGCCCCGGGTGGAGCACTGAAGCTTTCTTT	CASSPGWSTEAFF
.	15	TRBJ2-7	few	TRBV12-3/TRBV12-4	TGTGCCAGCAGCGGGACGGACAGACCTATCTACGAGCAGTACTTC	CASSGTDRPIYEQYF
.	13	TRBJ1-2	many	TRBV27	TGTGCCAGCAGGTACAAACAGGGAAATGGCTACACCTTC	CASRYKQGNGYTF
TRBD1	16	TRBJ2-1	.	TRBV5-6	TGTGCCAGCAGCCCGGGGACAGGGTGGGGGCAAAATGAGCAGTTCTTC	CASSPGTGWGQNEQFF
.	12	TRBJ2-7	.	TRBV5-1	TGCGCCAGCAGCTGGGAGAGGGACGAGCAGTACTTC	CASSWERDEQYF
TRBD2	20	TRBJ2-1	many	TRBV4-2	TGTGCCAGCAGCCAAGGGAGACTAGCGGACCATCGACCCTCCTACAATGAGCAGTTCTTC	CASSQGRLADHRPSYNEQFF
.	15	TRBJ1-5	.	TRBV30	TGTGCCTGGGAGCATACAGGGTTAGCTCATCAGCCCCAGCATTTT	CAWEHTGLAHQPQHF
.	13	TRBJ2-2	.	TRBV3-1	TGTGCCAGCAGCCACGGGGTGGCCGGGGAGCTGTTTTTT	CASSHGVAGELFF
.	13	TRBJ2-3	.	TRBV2	TGTGCCAGCAGCTCCACCGAGTTGGGTACGCAGTATTTT	CASSSTELGTQYF
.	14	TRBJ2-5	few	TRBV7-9	TGTGCCAGCAGCTTAGGAATAGGATTGGAGACCCAGTACTTC	CASSLGIGLETQYF
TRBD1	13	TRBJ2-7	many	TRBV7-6	TGTGCCAGCAGCTTAAATGAAGGGGACAGGGTCGACTTC	CASSLNEGDRVDF
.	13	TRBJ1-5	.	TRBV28	TGTGCCAGCAGTTTATTGAGCAATCAGCCCCAGCATTTT	CASSLLSNQPQHF
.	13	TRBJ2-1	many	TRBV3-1	TGTGCCAGCAGCCAAGATAGGGGGGAATTGCAGTTCTTC	CASSQDRGELQFF
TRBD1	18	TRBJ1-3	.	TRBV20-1	TGCAGTGCTAGAGATAGTTCCCAGGGGGTAGGAGCTGGAAACACCATATATTTT	CSARDSSQGVGAGNTIYF
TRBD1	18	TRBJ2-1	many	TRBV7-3	TGTGCCAGCAGCTTAACCGGGACAGCTTCGAGCTCCTACAATGAGCAGTTCTTC	CASSLTGTASSSYNEQFF
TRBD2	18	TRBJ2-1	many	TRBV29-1	TGCAGCGCCACCGGGACTAGCGGAACCCCAAGCTCCTACAATGAGCAGTTCTTC	CSATGTSGTPSSYNEQFF
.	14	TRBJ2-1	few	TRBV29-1	TGCAGCGTTGTAGAGGTAGCGGTAGGAAATGAGCAGTTCTTC	CSVVEVAVGNEQFF